Below are 27 T cell receptor beta chains sequenced from a single sample in a study of naive and memory T cell subsets. Both TRBC1 and TRBC2 were covered by a beta constant-region primer of two equimolar oligonucleotides. The ligated cDNA underwent four PCR rounds using SP2 and nested alpha and beta constant-region primers. TCRdb re-derived calls from the UMI-ligation and nested PCR reads in MiXCR, one entry per CDR3 protein. The table shows over 30,000 distinct CDR3 sequences, with about 18% occurring only once. Sequencing was performed on effector memory CD4+ T cells from blood. Noted subset: effector memory, CD45RA- CD27-. Source of these receptors: a human donor in good health.

The J gene is TRBJ2-7, the V gene TRBV6-5, with TRBD1 matching 7 bases. Germline CDR1 MNHEY, CDR2 SVGAGI. V dropped 4 bases and J dropped 6; count of bases not matched to a gene: 12. The CDR3 totals 15 residues. The CDR3 spells CASSSAGTASGEQYF. Written as DNA, the CDR3 is TGTGCCAGCAGTTCTGCCGGGACAGCGAGCGGCGAGCAGTACTTC.

The chain carries TRBV25-1 and TRBJ1-2; 7 nucleotides agree with TRBD1. The CDR3 has 13 residues. V dropped 7 bases and J dropped 4; count of bases not matched to a gene: 6. Per the germline V gene, CDR1 is MGHDK and CDR2 is SYGVNS. CDR3 sequence reads: CASTRTGAYGYTF. The CDR3 DNA reads as TGTGCCAGCACCAGGACAGGAGCCTATGGCTACACCTTC.

This clonotype was observed a handful of times. The chain joins TRBV5-1 to TRBJ2-3; 7 nucleotides match TRBD2. V gave up 3 bases and J gave up 0 bases; unmatched junction bases: 4. The germline gives CDR1 SGHRS, CDR2 YFSETQ. The CDR3 has 15 residues. The CDR3 loop is CASSSGGRSTDTQYF. CDR3 bases: TGCGCCAGCAGCTCGGGGGGTAGAAGCACAGATACGCAGTATTTT.

The chain has TRBV20-1 and TRBJ2-1; 7 bases align to TRBD2. V lost 3 bases, J lost 4 bases, and 6 bases stayed unmatched. Germline CDR1 and CDR2: DFQATT and SNEGSKA (reference sequence). CDR3 length equals 14 residues. CDR3 region: CSASAGLPYNEQFF. The CDR3 nucleotides read TGCAGTGCTAGTGCGGGACTACCATACAATGAGCAGTTCTTC.

This clonotype was detected only a few times. The chain employs TRBV20-1 and TRBJ2-1, with D possibly being TRBD2 (6 bases). Trimming removed 0 bases at V and 6 bases at J, with 21 bases between. There are 17 residues in the CDR3. CDR1 is DFQATT, CDR2 SNEGSKA, per germline (reference sequence). The CDR3 spells CSARDRAQAGGPNEQFF. In DNA form, the CDR3 reads TGCAGTGCTAGAGATCGTGCCCAAGCGGGTGGCCCCAATGAGCAGTTCTTC.

The chain employs TRBV12-3 or TRBV12-4 and TRBJ2-7, with no clear D. V lost 1 base and J lost 3, with 7 bases in between. The CDR3 is made up of 13 amino acids. DNA of the CDR3: TGTGCCAGCAGTTTAGACGGAAGCTACGAGCAGTACTTC. It translates to CASSLDGSYEQYF.

The chain couples TRBV11-3 to TRBJ2-2; TRBD1 agrees at 10 bases. Germline V gives CDR1 SGHNT, CDR2 YENEEA. CDR3 length equals 13 residues. The V gene end was trimmed by 8 bases and the J gene end by 6 bases; junction bases not matched to a gene: 3. DNA for the CDR3: TGTGCCAGCCGGGACAGGGGCTCCGGGGAGCTGTTTTTT. Amino acid sequence: CASRDRGSGELFF. Looking up the rest from reference TRBV11-3 and TRBJ2-2 gives the full variable domain: EAGVVQSPRYKIIEKKQPVAFWCNPISGHNTLYWYLQNLGQGPELLIRYENEEAVDDSQLPKDRFSAERLKGVDSTLKIQPAELGDSAVYLCASRDRGSGELFFGEGSRLTVL.

At least ten counts were recorded for this clonotype. In DNA, the CDR3 is TGCAGTGCCCGCGACAGGCCCTCCTCCTACGAGCAGTACTTC. It codes for CSARDRPSSYEQYF. V gene TRBV20-1 combines with J gene TRBJ2-7; weak D call: TRBD1 (6 bases). The germline gives CDR1 DFQATT, CDR2 SNEGSKA (reference sequence). This CDR3 region has 14 residues. The V and J ends lost 6 bases and 0 bases respectively, with 15 bases between them.

This clonotype showed up many times. This chain connects TRBV20-1 to TRBJ1-5, with D maybe TRBD1 (6 bases). The V end lost 1 base, the J end lost 5 bases, and 18 bases lay between the germline ends. Looked up from germline, CDR1 is DFQATT and CDR2 is SNEGSKA (reference sequence). This CDR3 has 16 amino acids. The CDR3 reads CSARAPRRQVDQPQHF. CDR3 nucleotide sequence: TGCAGTGCTAGAGCCCCCCGTCGACAGGTAGATCAGCCCCAGCATTTT.

This clonotype came up many times. The chain joins TRBV20-1 to TRBJ2-1; 9 bases are a match to TRBD2. This CDR3 has 14 residues. Germline CDR1 DFQATT, CDR2 SNEGSKA (reference sequence). The J segment lost 4 bases and the V segment lost 5 bases, leaving 6 bases of the junction unmatched. The DNA for the CDR3 is TGCAGTGCTTGGTCTAGCGGGACGTACAATGAGCAGTTCTTC. It encodes CSAWSSGTYNEQFF.

V usage is TRBV19 and J usage is TRBJ2-3; 7 nucleotides match TRBD2. Trimming took 5 bases from V and 2 from J; bases not matched to a gene: 7. The CDR3 is made up of 15 amino acids. Germline V gene lookup returns CDR1 LNHDA and CDR2 SQIVND (reference sequence). CDR3 sequence reads: CASSWRRGITDTQYF. The CDR3 nucleotides read TGTGCCAGTAGTTGGCGGCGGGGGATCACAGATACGCAGTATTTT.

This rearrangement joins TRBV12-3 or TRBV12-4 to TRBJ1-6, with no clear D. CDR3 length: 13 amino acids. V lost 3 bases to trimming and J lost 7 bases, with 7 bases between them. CDR3 DNA sequence: TGTGCCAGCAGTTTGCTGGAGAATTCACCCCTCCACTTT. This translates into CASSLLENSPLHF.

This clonotype came up a few times. This chain connects TRBV19 to TRBJ2-5; TRBD2 might be the D (5 bases). Germline CDR1 is LNHDA and CDR2 is SQIVND (reference sequence). This CDR3 region has 13 residues. Trimming left V 7 bases short and J 5 bases short, with 14 bases between. The CDR3 loop reads CASNPGSGETQYF. The CDR3 DNA reads as TGTGCCAGTAATCCGGGGTCAGGCGAGACCCAGTACTTC. Supplemented by reference TRBV19 and TRBJ2-5, the full variable domain reads DGGITQSPKYLFRKEGQNVTLSCEQNLNHDAMYWYRQDPGQGLRLIYYSQIVNDFQKGDIAEGYSVSREKKESFPLTVTSAQKNPTAFYLCASNPGSGETQYFGPGTRLLVL.

The V and J genes are TRBV18 and TRBJ1-5; D remains ambiguous. From germline, CDR1 is KGHSH and CDR2 LQKENI. V lost 2 bases to trimming and J lost 5 bases, with 7 bases between them. This CDR3 is 13 amino acids long. CDR3: CASSPGQDQPQHF. CDR3 sequence (DNA): TGTGCCAGCTCACCAGGGCAGGATCAGCCCCAGCATTTT. Drawing the rest from reference TRBV18 and TRBJ1-5, the complete variable domain is NAGVMQNPRHLVRRRGQEARLRCSPMKGHSHVYWYRQLPEEGLKFMVYLQKENIIDESGMPKERFSAEFPKEGPSILRIQQVVRGDSAAYFCASSPGQDQPQHFGDGTRLSIL.

A few counts support this clonotype. The V and J genes are TRBV28 and TRBJ2-7; 7 bases agree with TRBD1. Per the germline V gene, CDR1 is MDHEN and CDR2 is SYDVKM. This CDR3 contains 14 residues. V lost 5 bases to trimming and J lost 1 base; unmatched junction nucleotides: 5. CDR3 sequence: CASSINRGSYEQYF. The CDR3 bases are TGTGCCAGCAGTATCAACAGGGGATCCTACGAGCAGTACTTC.

This clonotype was recorded a few times. The chain joins TRBV28 to TRBJ1-1; 8 positions match TRBD1. The CDR3 loop spans 16 amino acids. The germline V gene encodes CDR1 MDHEN and CDR2 SYDVKM. V gave up 0 bases and J gave up 3 bases; unmatched junction bases: 6. Written as DNA, the CDR3 is TGTGCCAGCAGTTTATGGGGGACAGGTTGGGACACTGAAGCTTTCTTT. Encoded protein: CASSLWGTGWDTEAFF.

This rearrangement joins TRBV20-1 to TRBJ2-1; 11 bases match TRBD2. The CDR3 sequence is 20 residues long. Germline V CDR1 and CDR2: DFQATT, SNEGSKA (reference sequence). Losses at the gene ends were 2 bases for V and 0 bases for J; bases not matched to a gene: 15. The CDR3 sequence: CSARHPEGLAGLGSYNEQFF. CDR3 nucleotide sequence: TGCAGTGCTAGACACCCTGAAGGACTAGCGGGCCTCGGCTCCTACAATGAGCAGTTCTTC.

The rearrangement uses TRBV28 and TRBJ1-1, with unresolved D. V shed 3 bases and J shed 4 bases, with 18 bases lying between them. The CDR3 runs 16 residues. Per the germline V gene, CDR1 is MDHEN and CDR2 is SYDVKM. For the CDR3, the DNA is TGTGCCAGCAGTTTTCCCCCAGTCGGCCGCGGCACTGAAGCTTTCTTT. The encoded protein is CASSFPPVGRGTEAFF.

In its sample, this clonotype ranks as medium-sized. V gene TRBV7-9 combines with J gene TRBJ2-4; the D is unclear. CDR3 length equals 13 residues. In germline, CDR1 is SEHNR, CDR2 FQNEAQ (reference sequence). The V and J ends lost 3 bases and 3 bases respectively, with 6 bases between them. CDR3 in amino acids: CASSFSGKNIQYF. Written as DNA, the CDR3 is TGTGCCAGCAGCTTCTCGGGCAAAAACATTCAGTACTTC.

Judged by abundance, this clonotype is medium-sized. The rearrangement links TRBV11-2 to TRBJ2-1, with a possible D match to TRBD2 (6 bases). CDR1 is SGHAT, CDR2 FQNNGV, per germline. V was cut by 1 base and J by 0 bases, with 19 bases left in between. The CDR3 contains 19 residues. The DNA of the CDR3 is TGTGCCAGCAGCTTAGTGCCCCTAGCGCGAACTAGCTCCTACAATGAGCAGTTCTTC. Translation: CASSLVPLARTSSYNEQFF.

This clonotype was seen ten or more times. V is TRBV7-2 and J is TRBJ2-7, with 15 bases that match TRBD2. This CDR3 is 15 amino acids long. Germline V gene data show CDR1 as SGHTA and CDR2 as FQGNSA. V dropped 8 bases and J dropped 0; count of bases not matched to a gene: 2. The CDR3 nucleotides are TGTGCCAGCGGGACTAGCGGGGGGAGCTCCTACGAGCAGTACTTC. Protein: CASGTSGGSSYEQYF.

The rearrangement links TRBV27 to TRBJ1-2, with no clear D. Germline V gene lookup returns CDR1 MNHEY and CDR2 SMNVEV (reference sequence). The CDR3 spans 14 residues. Trimming pared 2 bases from V and 2 bases from J, leaving 9 bases between. For the CDR3, the DNA is TGTGCCAGCAGTTTAGCCGGGTCAAACTATGGCTACACCTTC. Its translation is CASSLAGSNYGYTF.

J is TRBJ2-4 and V is TRBV5-6, with 7 nucleotides matching TRBD2. This CDR3 has 17 amino acids. Germline V gene sequence: CDR1 SGHDT, CDR2 YYEEEE. Germline trimming cut 7 bases from V and 0 bases from J; bases unmatched to any gene: 13. In DNA form, the CDR3 reads TGTGCCAGCTCCCGGGGGGAGATTAGGCTAGCCAAAAACATTCAGTACTTC. This codes for CASSRGEIRLAKNIQYF. Full variable domain (missing parts from reference TRBV5-6 and TRBJ2-4): DAGVTQSPTHLIKTRGQQVTLRCSPKSGHDTVSWYQQALGQGPQFIFQYYEEEERQRGNFPDRFSGHQFPNYSSELNVNALLLGDSALYLCASSRGEIRLAKNIQYFGAGTRLSVL.

This clonotype was counted ten times or more. This chain uses TRBV7-2 with TRBJ2-3; 8 bases fit TRBD2. Germline values: CDR1 SGHTA, CDR2 FQGNSA. V was pared by 2 bases and J by 2 bases, with 12 bases of the junction left unmatched. This CDR3 is built from 18 residues. The CDR3 loop reads CASSLQVRTSLSTDTQYF. CDR3 coding DNA: TGTGCCAGCAGCTTACAAGTGCGGACTAGCCTATCCACAGATACGCAGTATTTT.

In its sample, this clonotype was seen a few times. This chain links TRBV12-3 or TRBV12-4 with TRBJ2-4; the match to TRBD2 covers 14 bases. The CDR3 is 16 amino acids. V gave up 3 bases and J gave up 3 bases; unmatched junction bases: 1. Here the CDR3 reads CASSFGLAGGKNIQYF. Written as DNA, the CDR3 is TGTGCCAGCAGTTTCGGACTAGCGGGAGGCAAAAACATTCAGTACTTC.

As regards this clonotype: A much more abundant neighbour one base away suggests this may be a read error. The chain joins TRBV10-3 to TRBJ2-3; D is undetermined. CDR1 and CDR2 from the germline V gene are ENHRY and SYGVKD. The CDR3 extends over 12 amino acids. The CDR3, as DNA: TGTGACATCAGTGAGACCCTTAATACGCAGTATTTT. It codes for CDISETLNTQYF.

This clonotype ranks as medium-sized (0.01 to 0.1%). The V call is TRBV7-6, the J call TRBJ1-1; D possibly corresponds to TRBD1 (6 bases). The V gene lost 4 bases and the J gene lost 3 bases, with 18 bases spanning the gap. CDR1 is SGHVS and CDR2 is FNYEAQ in the germline V gene. This CDR3 is 16 amino acids long. CDR3 in amino acids: CASSSRGVGVDTEAFF. The CDR3 bases are TGTGCCAGCAGCTCCAGGGGAGTGGGGGTGGACACTGAAGCTTTCTTT.